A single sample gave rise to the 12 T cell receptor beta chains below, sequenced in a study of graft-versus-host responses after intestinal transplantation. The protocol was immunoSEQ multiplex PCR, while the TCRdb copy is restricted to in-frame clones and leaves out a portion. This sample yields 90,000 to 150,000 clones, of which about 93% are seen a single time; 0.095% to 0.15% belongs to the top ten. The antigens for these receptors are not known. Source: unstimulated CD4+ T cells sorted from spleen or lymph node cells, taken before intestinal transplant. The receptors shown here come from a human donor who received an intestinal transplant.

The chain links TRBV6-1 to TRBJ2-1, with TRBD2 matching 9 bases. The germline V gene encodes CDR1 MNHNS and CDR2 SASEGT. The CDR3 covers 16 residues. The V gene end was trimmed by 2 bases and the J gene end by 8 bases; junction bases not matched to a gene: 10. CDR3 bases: TGTGCCAGCAGTGAACCGGGACTAGCTGGGGCGGATGAGCAGTTCTTC. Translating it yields CASSEPGLAGADEQFF.

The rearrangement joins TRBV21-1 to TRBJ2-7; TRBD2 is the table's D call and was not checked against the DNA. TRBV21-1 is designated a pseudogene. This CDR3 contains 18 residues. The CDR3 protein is CASSKAKLAGGPSYEQYF. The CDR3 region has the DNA TGTGCCAGCAGCAAAGCAAAGCTAGCGGGAGGGCCATCCTACGAGCAGTACTTC.

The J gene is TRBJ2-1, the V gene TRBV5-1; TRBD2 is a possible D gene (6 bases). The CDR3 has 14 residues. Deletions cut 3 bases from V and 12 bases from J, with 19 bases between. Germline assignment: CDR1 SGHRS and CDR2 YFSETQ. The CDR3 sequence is CASSWGPLTGGQFF. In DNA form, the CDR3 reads TGCGCCAGCAGCTGGGGACCGCTCACCGGGGGGCAGTTCTTC.

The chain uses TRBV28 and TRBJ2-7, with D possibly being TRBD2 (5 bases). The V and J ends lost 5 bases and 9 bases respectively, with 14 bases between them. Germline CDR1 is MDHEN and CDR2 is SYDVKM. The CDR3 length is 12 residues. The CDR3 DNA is TGTGCCAGCAGTGTGGACTCCCTTGGGCAGTACTTC. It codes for CASSVDSLGQYF.

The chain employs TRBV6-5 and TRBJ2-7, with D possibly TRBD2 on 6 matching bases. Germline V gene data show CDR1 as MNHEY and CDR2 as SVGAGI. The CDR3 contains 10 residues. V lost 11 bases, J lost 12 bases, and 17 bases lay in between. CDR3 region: CASSGGNRYF. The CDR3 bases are TGTGCCTCCAGTGGGGGGAATAGGTACTTC.

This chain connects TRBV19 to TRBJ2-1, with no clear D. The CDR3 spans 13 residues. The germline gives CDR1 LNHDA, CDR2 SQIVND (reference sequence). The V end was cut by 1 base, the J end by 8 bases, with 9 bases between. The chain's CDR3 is CASSIGMWDEQFF. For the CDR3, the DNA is TGTGCCAGTAGTATAGGGATGTGGGATGAGCAGTTCTTC.

This CDR3 reads CASSGGTYSNQPQHF. The CDR3 DNA sequence: TGTGCCAGCAGTGGCGGTACCTATAGCAATCAGCCCCAGCATTTT. The chain employs TRBV27 and TRBJ1-5; D remains unclear. CDR3 length: 15 amino acids. V was pared by 5 bases and J by 0 bases, with 11 bases between. CDR1 and CDR2 (germline): MNHEY, SMNVEV (reference sequence).

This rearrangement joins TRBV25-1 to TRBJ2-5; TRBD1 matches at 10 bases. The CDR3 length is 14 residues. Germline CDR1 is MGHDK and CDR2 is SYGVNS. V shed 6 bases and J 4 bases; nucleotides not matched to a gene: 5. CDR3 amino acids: CASSRTGGTETQYF. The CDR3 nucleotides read TGTGCCAGCAGCCGGACAGGGGGGACAGAGACCCAGTACTTC.

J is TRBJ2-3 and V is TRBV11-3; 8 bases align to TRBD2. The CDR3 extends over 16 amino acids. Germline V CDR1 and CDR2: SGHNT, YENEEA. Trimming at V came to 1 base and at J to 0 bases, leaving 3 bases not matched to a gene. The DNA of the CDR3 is TGTGCCAGCAGCTTAGTTAGCGGGATTAGCACAGATACGCAGTATTTT. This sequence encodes CASSLVSGISTDTQYF.

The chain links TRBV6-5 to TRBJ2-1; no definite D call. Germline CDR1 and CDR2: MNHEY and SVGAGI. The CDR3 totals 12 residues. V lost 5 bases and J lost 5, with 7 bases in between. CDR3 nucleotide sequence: TGTGCCAGCAGTGGTCTCCACAATGAGCAGTTCTTC. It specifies CASSGLHNEQFF.

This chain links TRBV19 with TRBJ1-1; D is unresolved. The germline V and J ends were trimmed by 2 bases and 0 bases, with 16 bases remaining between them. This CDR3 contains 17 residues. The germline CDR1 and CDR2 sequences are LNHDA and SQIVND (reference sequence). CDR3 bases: TGTGCCAGTAGTATAAGGGCTGGAAGTCGTCTGAACACTGAAGCTTTCTTT. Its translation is CASSIRAGSRLNTEAFF.

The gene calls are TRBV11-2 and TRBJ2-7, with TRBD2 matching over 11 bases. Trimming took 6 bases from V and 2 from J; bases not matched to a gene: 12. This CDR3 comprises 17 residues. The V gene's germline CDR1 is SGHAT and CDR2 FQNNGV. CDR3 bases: TGTGCCAGCAGATCGGGGGGGTTAGCGGGAGGGCCCTACGAGCAGTACTTC. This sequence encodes CASRSGGLAGGPYEQYF.